The entry that follows covers one TCR beta chain sequence. Antigen unknown. This specimen comes from a study of T cell responses to AZD1222 COVID-19 vaccine. General study points: There were repertoire samples only from the period after the peak T cell response. Only six or seven AZD1222 recipients were seropositive at baseline.

TCRdb keeps only in-frame clones here, not all; method: immunoSEQ multiplex PCR. The sample has some 150,000 clones, approximately 87% seen once. CDR1 and CDR2 from the germline V gene are MNHNS and SASEGT. Trimming cost V 0 bases and J 11 bases; bases outside gene matches: 18. The CDR3 runs to 17 residues. The sequences come from peripheral blood, collected on day 0 of MenACWY control vaccination. The chain carries TRBV6-1 and TRBJ1-1; the match to TRBD1 covers 7 bases. The sequence was collected from an adult in good health. The CDR3 nucleotides read TGTGCCAGCAGTGAAGCGCCTACAGGGGCCCGGTCGGGAATGGCTTTCTTT. Amino acids: CASSEAPTGARSGMAFF.